Listed below are T cell receptor beta chains from one sample, sequenced in a study of blood T cell repertoires in COVID-19. Measured with immunoSEQ multiplex PCR; TCRdb has only the in-frame clones, and not every one. Here the sample spans 150,000 to 190,000 clones, roughly 71% being singletons. Sequences were obtained from peripheral blood. The receptors originated from a woman of 80 years or more with acute or convalescent COVID-19. Each CDR3 is given with its conserved first and last residue. A D gene is named only where the DNA matches it firmly. Part of the rows lack a size; the others show once, few, many or a class for expanded clones.

TRBV10-3,once,16,TRBD2,TRBJ2-1,CAISAGLVGVSNEQFF,TGTGCCATCAGTGCGGGACTAGTGGGAGTTAGTAATGAGCAGTTCTTC
TRBV30,NA,12,NA,TRBJ2-3,CAWKTGTDTQYF,TGTGCCTGGAAGACAGGCACAGATACGCAGTATTTT
TRBV6-5,NA,12,NA,TRBJ1-2,CASSSTVHGYTF,TGTGCCAGCAGTAGTACAGTCCATGGCTACACCTTC
TRBV20-1,once,11,NA,TRBJ1-2,CSPRGGAAYTF,TGCAGTCCAAGAGGGGGAGCGGCTTATACCTTC
TRBV2,NA,14,NA,TRBJ2-2,CASRESENTGELFF,TGTGCCAGCAGGGAGTCTGAGAACACCGGGGAGCTGTTTTTT
TRBV23-1,once,18,NA,TRBJ1-1,CASSERAGQSRFGTEAFF,TGCGCCAGCAGCGAGCGTGCAGGGCAGTCAAGATTTGGGACTGAAGCTTTCTTT
TRBV12-3/TRBV12-4,NA,13,NA,TRBJ1-1,CASSLHGGTEAFF,TGTGCCAGCAGTTTACACGGGGGCACTGAAGCTTTCTTT
TRBV5-1,NA,15,NA,TRBJ2-3,CASSLGHAWEDTQYF,TGCGCCAGCAGCTTAGGACACGCGTGGGAAGATACGCAGTATTTT
TRBV6-5,NA,14,TRBD1,TRBJ2-7,CASRRQGLTYEQYF,TGTGCCAGCAGACGACAGGGTTTAACCTACGAGCAGTACTTC
TRBV19,NA,14,TRBD1,TRBJ1-2,CASSKMTGWYGYTF,TGTGCCAGTAGCAAGATGACAGGGTGGTATGGCTACACCTTC
TRBV7-9,once,14,TRBD1,TRBJ1-2,CASSPTGTNYGYTF,TGTGCCAGCAGCCCGACAGGGACTAACTATGGCTACACCTTC
TRBV18,NA,15,NA,TRBJ1-1,CASSPRPTDVDYAFF,TGTGCCAGCTCACCACGGCCGACAGACGTGGATTACGCTTTCTTT
TRBV7-6,NA,15,NA,TRBJ1-4,CASSLVGGFSEKLFF,TGTGCCAGCAGCTTAGTAGGGGGATTTAGTGAAAAACTGTTTTTT
TRBV2,NA,16,NA,TRBJ2-3,CASSDTGLASADTQYF,TGTGCCAGCAGTGACACGGGGTTAGCCTCCGCAGATACGCAGTATTTT
TRBV6-5,NA,15,TRBD2,TRBJ2-7,CASSPRGDYSYEQYF,TGTGCCAGCAGCCCCCGAGGGGACTACTCCTACGAGCAGTACTTC
TRBV7-9,NA,16,TRBD1,TRBJ2-2,CASTHLLGQGTGELFF,TGTGCCAGCACCCACCTCTTGGGACAGGGGACCGGGGAGCTGTTTTTT
TRBV7-9,NA,14,TRBD1,TRBJ1-2,CASSRETGEGGYTF,TGTGCCAGCAGCCGAGAGACAGGGGAAGGTGGCTACACCTTC
TRBV18,NA,13,NA,TRBJ2-7,CASSPPPGSEQYF,TGTGCCAGCTCACCACCCCCAGGGTCCGAGCAGTACTTC
TRBV29-1,few,13,NA,TRBJ1-1,CSVPRQPNTEAFF,TGCAGCGTCCCCAGACAGCCCAACACTGAAGCTTTCTTT
TRBV7-8,NA,14,TRBD1,TRBJ2-7,CASSSNRGPYEQYF,TGTGCCAGCAGCTCAAACAGGGGGCCCTACGAGCAGTACTTC
TRBV5-1,NA,15,NA,TRBJ2-7,CASSPYPIGDAEQYF,TGCGCCAGCAGCCCTTACCCAATCGGAGATGCCGAGCAGTACTTC
TRBV7-9,NA,15,TRBD1,TRBJ2-7,CASSLWGQGTHEQYF,TGTGCCAGCAGCTTATGGGGACAGGGGACCCACGAGCAGTACTTC
TRBV3-1/TRBV3-2,once,15,NA,TRBJ1-2,CASSPLKTVPYGYTF,TGTGCCAGCAGTCCACTAAAGACAGTGCCCTATGGCTACACCTTC
TRBV5-1,few,18,TRBD1,TRBJ2-1,CASSLQVSELDRGNEQFF,TGCGCCAGCAGCCTCCAAGTTAGCGAATTAGACAGGGGGAATGAGCAGTTCTTC
TRBV5-1,NA,17,NA,TRBJ1-4,CASSLAPRGGTNEKLFF,TGCGCCAGCAGCTTGGCCCCACGGGGGGGGACTAATGAAAAACTGTTTTTT
TRBV10-3,NA,12,NA,TRBJ1-1,CAISVKEGKAFF,TGTGCCATCAGCGTGAAGGAGGGTAAGGCTTTCTTT
TRBV9,NA,14,NA,TRBJ1-1,CASSNPGGDTEAFF,TGTGCCAGCAGCAACCCCGGGGGGGACACTGAAGCTTTCTTT
TRBV5-1,few,12,NA,TRBJ2-7,CASSLVGDEQYF,TGCGCCAGCAGCTTGGTGGGAGACGAGCAGTACTTC
TRBV7-8,NA,14,NA,TRBJ2-7,CASSLADLSGEQYF,TGTGCCAGCAGCTTAGCGGACCTCTCGGGAGAGCAGTACTTC
TRBV7-2,NA,16,NA,TRBJ2-5,CASTLRLDPRQETQYF,TGTGCCAGCACCTTGAGACTAGATCCTAGACAAGAGACCCAGTACTTC
TRBV6-5,NA,15,TRBD1,TRBJ2-7,CASSYGDRGMYEQYF,TGTGCCAGCAGTTACGGGGACAGGGGCATGTACGAGCAGTACTTC
TRBV21-1,NA,15,NA,TRBJ1-4,CASSKGTGRGEKLFF,TGTGCCAGCAGCAAAGGAACAGGGAGAGGTGAAAAACTGTTTTTT
TRBV28,NA,17,TRBD2,TRBJ2-3,CASSAPPGGGGTDTQYF,TGTGCCAGCAGTGCTCCCCCTGGTGGGGGGGGCACAGATACGCAGTATTTT
TRBV5-1,NA,16,TRBD1,TRBJ1-1,CASSSTGGFNNAEAFF,TGCGCCAGCAGCTCTACAGGGGGCTTTAATAACGCTGAAGCTTTCTTT
TRBV3-1/TRBV3-2,NA,15,NA,TRBJ2-6,CASSQGGSGANVLTF,TGTGCCAGCAGCCAGGGGGGCTCTGGGGCCAACGTCCTGACTTTC
TRBV30,NA,13,NA,TRBJ1-1,CAWAPQMNTEAFF,TGTGCCTGGGCGCCTCAAATGAACACTGAAGCTTTCTTT
TRBV12-5,NA,15,TRBD1,TRBJ2-3,CASGSGQGNTDTQYF,TGTGCTAGTGGTTCAGGACAGGGTAACACAGATACGCAGTATTTT
TRBV7-9,many,16,TRBD1,TRBJ1-1,CATARFAGQGAAEAFF,TGTGCCACTGCCCGGTTTGCGGGACAGGGGGCTGCTGAAGCTTTCTTT
TRBV5-1,NA,14,TRBD2,TRBJ2-7,CASSLAGLAGGGYF,TGCGCCAGCAGCTTGGCGGGACTAGCGGGAGGGGGGTACTTC
TRBV12-5,NA,13,NA,TRBJ2-7,CASGLGGGYEQYF,TGTGCTAGTGGTTTAGGGGGGGGATACGAGCAGTACTTC
TRBV2,NA,17,TRBD1,TRBJ1-4,CASSVGTGLRTNEKLFF,TGTGCCAGCAGCGTTGGGACAGGCCTACGGACTAATGAAAAACTGTTTTTT
TRBV5-1,NA,14,NA,TRBJ2-7,CASSFGGISYEQYF,TGCGCCAGCAGCTTTGGAGGGATCTCCTACGAGCAGTACTTC
TRBV6-5,NA,15,NA,TRBJ1-5,CATRPTGLGNQPQHF,TGTGCCACCCGCCCAACAGGGCTAGGCAATCAGCCCCAGCATTTT
TRBV11-2,few,14,NA,TRBJ2-1,CASSPTTGFNEQFF,TGTGCCAGCAGCCCGACGACAGGTTTCAATGAGCAGTTCTTC
TRBV5-1,NA,15,TRBD1,TRBJ2-5,CASSLGQGPQETQYF,TGCGCCAGCAGCTTAGGACAGGGACCTCAAGAGACCCAGTACTTC
TRBV19,NA,13,NA,TRBJ1-1,CASSIGAKGEAFF,TGTGCCAGTAGTATTGGGGCCAAGGGCGAAGCTTTCTTT
TRBV30,NA,13,NA,TRBJ1-2,CAWSAQGSGGYTF,TGTGCCTGGAGTGCACAGGGTTCAGGGGGCTACACCTTC
TRBV4-2,few,17,TRBD1,TRBJ1-2,CASSPTGGAEIGYGYTF,TGTGCCAGCAGCCCAACAGGGGGCGCGGAGATAGGCTATGGCTACACCTTC
TRBV21-1,NA,15,NA,TRBJ2-7,CASSNDRETSYEQYF,TGTGCCAGCAGCAATGATCGGGAGACCTCCTACGAGCAGTACTTC
TRBV6-5,NA,16,TRBD1,TRBJ1-4,CASSSGQGAGIGKLFF,TGTGCCAGCAGTTCGGGACAGGGGGCAGGAATAGGAAAACTGTTTTTT
TRBV24-1,NA,14,TRBD1,TRBJ2-3,CATSDEPTGVGQYF,TGTGCCACCAGTGACGAACCGACAGGGGTTGGGCAGTATTTT
TRBV12-5,NA,19,TRBD2,TRBJ2-7,CASGLVFVTSGSAIYEQYF,TGTGCTAGTGGTTTGGTATTTGTAACTAGCGGGAGCGCGATCTACGAGCAGTACTTC
TRBV14,NA,14,TRBD1,TRBJ1-4,CASSLRGLEEKLFF,TGTGCCAGCAGCCTCAGGGGGCTTGAGGAAAAACTGTTTTTT
TRBV6-2/TRBV6-3,NA,17,TRBD1,TRBJ2-1,CASSFRGYRTGHNEQFF,TGTGCCAGCAGTTTCAGGGGATACAGGACAGGCCACAATGAGCAGTTCTTC
TRBV5-4,NA,15,NA,TRBJ2-7,CASSFAGGSTYEQYF,TGTGCCAGCAGCTTCGCGGGCGGTTCAACCTACGAGCAGTACTTC
TRBV5-1,NA,17,NA,TRBJ2-3,CASSSNPPGTSTDTQYF,TGCGCCAGCAGCTCGAATCCGCCAGGTACTAGCACAGATACGCAGTATTTT
TRBV10-1,NA,12,NA,TRBJ2-1,CASSESLVEQFF,TGCGCCAGCAGTGAGTCCCTTGTTGAGCAGTTCTTC
TRBV19,NA,15,TRBD1,TRBJ1-6,CASQSGGLNRSPLHF,TGTGCCTCCCAGTCAGGGGGATTAAACCGTTCACCCCTCCACTTT